This T cell receptor beta chain was identified in a study of cytomegalovirus exposure and HLA in healthy donors. Whole-study context: As released early, the data held 65 million to 90 million unique TCRs from HLA-typed donors.

Germline CDR1 reads SGHRS; CDR2 reads YFSETQ. V was cut by 0 bases and J by 7 bases, with 8 bases left in between. CDR3 size: 12 residues. In the PCR, 60 Vbeta and 13 Jbeta primers were used. Sequencing was performed with immunoSEQ multiplex PCR; in TCRdb, only in-frame clones are kept and a portion is missing. This table holds roughly 98,000 clones, roughly 79% found once. The TCR comes from a man aged 35 to 55 in good health and CMV-seronegative. Material: PBMCs. V and J are TRBV5-1 and TRBJ2-7, with D possibly being TRBD1 (5 bases). This chain's CDR3 is CASSLAGKEQYF. In nucleotides, the CDR3 is TGCGCCAGCAGCTTGGCAGGGAAGGAGCAGTACTTC.